The present TCR beta chain was sequenced within a study of T cell responses to AZD1222 COVID-19 vaccine. The overall study: Pooled together were second doses at about 4 or about 12 weeks. Study results and limitations: Without day 14 samples, only post-peak T cell repertoires were studied.

Only in-frame clones appear in the TCRdb table, and some are missing; sequencing was by immunoSEQ multiplex PCR. Of roughly 100,000 clones in the sample, roughly nine tenths are singletons; the top ten hold more than 15%. On this clone: Antigen specificity is unknown.

The starting material was peripheral blood, obtained on day 0 of AZD1222 vaccination. The TCR sequence derives from an adult in good health.

CDR3 nucleotides: TGTGCCAGCAGCGTAGCGGGGGAGGTACCGGCTAACTATGGCTACACCTTC. Translating gives CASSVAGEVPANYGYTF. The gene calls are TRBV9 and TRBJ1-2, with a weak D call TRBD1 (5 bases). Germline V gene lookup returns CDR1 SGDLS and CDR2 YYNGEE. There are 17 residues in the CDR3. Between the trimmed V and J ends, which lost 0 bases and 0 bases, there was a span of 15 bases.